The rows below give T cell receptor beta chains drawn from one sample of a study of blood T cell repertoires in COVID-19. The assay was immunoSEQ multiplex PCR, and TCRdb's table has in-frame clones only and misses some. This sample has fewer than 250,000 clones, with around 84% found just once. The sample taken for sequencing was peripheral blood. These receptors were collected from a middle-aged man with acute or convalescent COVID-19. CDR3s leave out the opening cysteine and the closing phenylalanine or tryptophan. D genes are given only for firm matches.

j_gene,v_gene,d_gene,CDR3aa
TRBJ1-1,TRBV7-8,NA,ASSLAYYTEAF
TRBJ1-5,TRBV7-2,TRBD1,ASSTDTGGGQPQH
TRBJ2-2,TRBV28,TRBD2,ASSPTRTSGGELF
TRBJ2-7,TRBV19,NA,ATAHDSSYEQY
TRBJ2-7,TRBV19,NA,ASSIARSYEQY
TRBJ1-3,TRBV5-1,NA,ASSLGGTGNTIY
TRBJ1-6,TRBV9,NA,ASSVGGWGLGDNSPLH
TRBJ2-7,TRBV2,TRBD1,ASSGTGAYEQY
TRBJ2-1,TRBV14,TRBD2,ASSLRTASGGRNEQF
TRBJ1-1,TRBV18,TRBD1,ASSQRQGTEAF
TRBJ1-5,TRBV6-5,NA,ASSRDERSQPQH
TRBJ1-1,TRBV11-2,TRBD1,ASSYPSGTDPARAEAF
TRBJ1-2,TRBV19,TRBD1,ASQAQGARGYT
TRBJ2-2,TRBV7-9,NA,ASSSWTALTGELF
TRBJ1-5,TRBV6-1,NA,ASTPGGSNQPQH
TRBJ1-4,TRBV4-3,NA,ASSSGEGEKLF
TRBJ1-1,TRBV7-9,TRBD1,ASSSLRGVGLDTEAF
TRBJ1-3,TRBV19,NA,ASRGSSSGNTIY
TRBJ2-7,TRBV27,NA,APPAVYEQY
TRBJ1-1,TRBV27,NA,ASSSRGMDTEAF
TRBJ1-2,TRBV7-2,NA,ASSFDWTVFNGYT
TRBJ1-1,TRBV4-1,NA,ASSQDIYTEAF
TRBJ1-2,TRBV13,TRBD1,ASSVQGHYGYT
TRBJ1-6,TRBV7-8,TRBD1,ASSLETGLNSPLH
TRBJ1-1,TRBV30,TRBD1,AWSRGQMNTEAF
TRBJ1-2,TRBV9,NA,ASSVAAGTTNYGYT
TRBJ2-1,TRBV28,TRBD2,ASTKKRGFYNEQF
TRBJ1-6,TRBV6-5,NA,ASGAGNSPLH
TRBJ2-3,TRBV3-1/TRBV3-2,TRBD2,ASTPTSGGTDTQY
TRBJ2-1,TRBV5-4,NA,ASSLGGLREQF
TRBJ1-6,TRBV2,NA,ASSEGTVGSPLH
TRBJ2-7,TRBV10-1,NA,ATSGGDYEQY
TRBJ2-1,TRBV11-2,NA,ASSLVPVYNEQF
TRBJ2-3,TRBV27,TRBD2,ASSFLTSGGADTQY
TRBJ1-3,TRBV2,TRBD1,ASSWTGGVLNTIY
TRBJ2-7,TRBV7-2,NA,ASSLLVRGSYEQY
TRBJ1-5,TRBV2,NA,ASSASMAGKDQSQH
TRBJ2-1,TRBV2,TRBD2,ASSSTSGGWDEQF
TRBJ1-1,TRBV29-1,NA,SVGGGDGPYEAF
TRBJ2-2,TRBV6-1,NA,ASSERLRGAGELF
TRBJ2-3,TRBV5-1,NA,ASSGGRLTDTQY
TRBJ1-1,TRBV7-9,NA,ASSLEGWTEAF
TRBJ1-3,TRBV7-2,NA,ASSLGPRGSGNTIY
TRBJ1-5,TRBV7-9,TRBD1,ASSPRDRVTSNQPQH
TRBJ1-2,TRBV3-1/TRBV3-2,NA,ASSPGGRGLT
TRBJ2-7,TRBV6-5,TRBD1,ASSYSAGTGYEQY
TRBJ1-1,TRBV18,TRBD1,ASSPTTGEAF
TRBJ1-2,TRBV28,TRBD1,ASSLELDRSNYGYT
TRBJ2-5,TRBV6-5,NA,ASTGTVQETQY
TRBJ1-4,TRBV4-3,NA,ASSQDSGDSEKLF
TRBJ2-3,TRBV2,NA,ASRLGADTQY
TRBJ1-2,TRBV10-3,NA,AISAGNPTIYGYT
TRBJ2-7,TRBV19,NA,ASSRDLTGTYEQY